This T cell receptor beta chain was retrieved from a study of CD39 and CD103 CD8 tumor-infiltrating T cells. The germline gives CDR1 SGHTS, CDR2 YDEGEE. The CDR3 runs to 14 residues. The count of this clone is one. Its antigen is not known. The junction departs from germline at one end; a sequencing error may be responsible. Negative selection enriched T cells; tumor-infiltrating lymphocyte samples also used EpCAM beads. Study-wide findings and caveats: DN TIL clonotypes largely overlapped peripheral memory CD8 repertoires, unlike DP. Compared with DN, SP and blood memory CD8, DP TILs appeared more oligoclonal.

Using immunoSEQ multiplex PCR, the repertoire was profiled, and TCRdb retains in-frame clones only, with some absent. Of around 700 clones in the sample, roughly 55% were seen once. Material: CD39+ CD103+ CD8+ T cells sorted from the tumor. Subset noted: CD103+CD39+ double-positive CD45RA- CD8 T cells. The chain uses TRBV5-8 and TRBJ1-1; no firm D call. The receptor was isolated from a human donor with head and neck squamous cell carcinoma. The CDR3 DNA follows: TGCGCCAGCAGCCTCGGCCTAGGTGACACTGAAGCTTTCTTT. This encodes CASSLGLGDTEAFF. The whole variable domain, remainder taken from reference TRBV5-8 and TRBJ1-1, is EAGVTQSPTHLIKTRGQQATLRCSPISGHTSVYWYQQALGLGLQFLLWYDEGEERNRGNFPPRFSGRQFPNYSSELNVNALELEDSALYLCASSLGLGDTEAFFGQGTRLTVV.